The table lists the clone carrying this TCR beta chain with a few counts. Antigen specificity is unknown. These data come from a study of beta chain features in type 1 diabetes. As for the study in general: Patients were similar to healthy donors in age and gender (as well as in cell yields). Whole-study results and caveats: The cDNA sequencing approach could over-represent high-TCR-expressing cells. Type 1 diabetes patients showed a moderate but significant shortening of TCRB CDR3s in all four CD4+ subsets.

As every portion of the isolated RNA was reverse transcribed, the sequencing read expressed TCRB transcripts. Naive, central memory and regulatory T cell samples produced a mean of approximately 4 million reads. Repertoires were generated with immunoSEQ multiplex PCR, while TCRdb's copy carries only in-frame clones and drops some. This sample yields about 660,000 clones, of which roughly 13% are seen a single time; roughly 0.04% belongs to the top ten. The CDR3 length is 13 residues. Looked up from germline, CDR1 is GTSNPN and CDR2 is SVGIG (reference sequence). V was cut by 4 bases and J by 6 bases, with 13 bases left in between. Sorting with CD45RO/CCR7/CD25/CD127/CD95/CD27 yielded naive, central memory, regulatory and stem-like memory CD4+ cells.

The clonotype was recovered from a man between 18 and 29 years old with type 1 diabetes. The sequencing sample was made of naive CD4+ T cells from blood. The chain carries TRBV30 and TRBJ1-5; TRBD1 might be the D (5 bases). CDR3 amino acids: CAWTGQGAQPQHF. CDR3 nucleotides: TGTGCCTGGACCGGGCAGGGTGCTCAGCCCCAGCATTTT.